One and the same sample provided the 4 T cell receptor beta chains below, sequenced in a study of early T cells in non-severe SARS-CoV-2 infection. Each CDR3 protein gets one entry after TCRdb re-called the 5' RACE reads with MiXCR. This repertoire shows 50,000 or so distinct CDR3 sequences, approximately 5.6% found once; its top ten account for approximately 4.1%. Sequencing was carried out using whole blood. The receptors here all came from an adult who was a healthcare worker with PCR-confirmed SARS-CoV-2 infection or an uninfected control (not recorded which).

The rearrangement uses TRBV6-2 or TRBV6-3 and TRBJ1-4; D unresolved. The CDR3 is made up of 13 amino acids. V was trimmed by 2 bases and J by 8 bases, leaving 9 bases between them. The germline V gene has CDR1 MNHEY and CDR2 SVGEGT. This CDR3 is CASSYIQEEKLFF. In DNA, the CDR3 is TGTGCCAGCAGTTACATCCAGGAGGAAAAACTGTTTTTT.

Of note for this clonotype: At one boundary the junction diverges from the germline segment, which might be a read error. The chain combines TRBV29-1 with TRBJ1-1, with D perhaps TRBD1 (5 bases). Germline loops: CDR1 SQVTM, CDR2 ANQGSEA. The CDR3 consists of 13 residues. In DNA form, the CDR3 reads TGCAGCGGCGACGGGACGGAGAACATTGAAGCTTTCTTT. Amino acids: CSGDGTENIEAFF.

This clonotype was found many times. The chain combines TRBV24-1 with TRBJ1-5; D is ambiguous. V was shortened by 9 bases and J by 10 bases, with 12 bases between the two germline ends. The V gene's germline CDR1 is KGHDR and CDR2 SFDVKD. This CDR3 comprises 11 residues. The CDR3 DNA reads TGTGCCACCGGATTAGGTCTCCCCCAGCATTTT. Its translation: CATGLGLPQHF.

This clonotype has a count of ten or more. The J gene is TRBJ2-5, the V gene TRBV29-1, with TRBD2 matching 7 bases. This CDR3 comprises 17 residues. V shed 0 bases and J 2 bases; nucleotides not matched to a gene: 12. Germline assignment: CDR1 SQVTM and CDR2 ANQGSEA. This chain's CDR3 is CSVEDHRTSDVQETQYF. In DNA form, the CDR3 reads TGCAGCGTTGAAGATCACCGAACTAGCGACGTACAAGAGACCCAGTACTTC.